What follows are 3 T cell receptor beta chains derived from one specimen sequenced in a study of T cell clusters in autoimmune cytopenias. About 37,500 genome equivalents of blood DNA were amplified for TRB. TRB rearrangements were amplified by touch-down multiplex PCR with mixed TRB-A/B primers. TCRdb re-called the multiplex PCR reads and gives one entry per CDR3 protein, without DNA. The sample holds 2,800 or so distinct CDR3 sequences. Sequenced material: peripheral blood. Receptors originate from a human donor with an autoimmune cytopenia or autoimmune hepatitis (not recorded which).

The rearrangement uses TRBV6-1 and TRBJ1-1; TCRdb gives TRBD1 as the D gene, but with no DNA this cannot be confirmed. The CDR3 runs to 15 residues. Germline lookup yields CDR1 MNHNS and CDR2 SASEGT. CDR3 in amino acids: CASSGGRGGNTEAFF.

The genes are TRBV4-3 and TRBJ2-5. Germline V lookup: CDR1 LGHNA, CDR2 YSLEER. This CDR3 is built from 14 residues. The CDR3 is CASSQGPYQETQYF.

Considering frequency, this clonotype is medium-sized. The CDR3 protein is CASSRRRVQGISTDTQYF. The rearrangement uses TRBV11-1 and TRBJ2-3; the D gene TCRdb calls, TRBD1, cannot be checked with no DNA. From germline, CDR1 is SGHAT and CDR2 FQDESV (reference sequence). The CDR3 loop spans 18 amino acids.